This T cell receptor (beta chain) was captured in a study of naive and memory T cell subsets. Regarding the study as a whole: Gini index rose across naive, CM, EM and EMRA in CD4 and CD8. Possibly reflecting memory cells re-expressing CD45RA, a few larger clonotypes occurred in naive repertoires, especially CD8.

The CDR3 totals 15 residues. With 4 bases clipped from V and 3 bases from J, the junction kept 6 bases outside the gene matches. The germline V gene encodes CDR1 SGHNT and CDR2 YYREEE (reference sequence). A remark on this clonotype: What it binds is unknown.

Both TRBC1 and TRBC2 were covered by a beta constant-region primer of two equimolar oligonucleotides. Four rounds of PCR amplified the ligated cDNA using nested alpha and beta constant-region primers plus SP2. One entry per CDR3 protein, called by TCRdb with MiXCR from the UMI-ligation and nested PCR reads. The sample has under 150,000 distinct CDR3 sequences; around 21% are singletons. From the second PCR step, alpha and beta chains were amplified apart. CMV status came from CD4+ T cell IFNgamma after overnight CMV lysate stimulation of fresh PBMCs. Four subsets defined by CD45RA and CD27 were sorted after CD3, CD4, CD8 and live/dead staining.

The J gene is TRBJ2-7, the V gene TRBV5-4; TRBD2 matches at 11 bases. Sequences were obtained from naive CD8+ T cells from blood. This clonotype was sampled from a human donor in good health. CDR3 amino acids: CASSPVAGGNYEQYF. Here the CDR3 DNA reads TGTGCCAGCAGCCCTGTAGCGGGAGGGAACTACGAGCAGTACTTC.